The 2 T cell receptor beta chains reported below all come from one sample, sequenced in a study of cytomegalovirus exposure and HLA in healthy donors. In the PCR, 60 Vbeta and 13 Jbeta primers were used. TCRdb's table, derived via immunoSEQ multiplex PCR, lists solely in-frame clones and lacks some. The table lists about 170,000 clones, roughly 80% of them singletons, with under 3% in the top ten. The sample was PBMCs. These TCRs come from a male donor in good health and CMV-seronegative.

V gene TRBV2 combines with J gene TRBJ1-1; D gene unclear. The ends were cut back, 5 bases at V and 10 bases at J, with 11 bases in the middle. This CDR3 has 11 amino acids. CDR1 and CDR2 (germline): SNHLY, FYNNEI. CDR3 region: CASSYPLGAFF. DNA for the CDR3: TGTGCCAGCAGTTACCCCCTAGGAGCTTTCTTT.

The chain recombines TRBV29-1 with TRBJ1-1; a weak D match, TRBD1 (6 bases). V gave up 2 bases and J gave up 6 bases, with 10 bases separating them. Per germline, CDR1 SQVTM and CDR2 ANQGSEA. This CDR3 has 12 amino acids. The CDR3 spells CSVEWGHAEAFF. CDR3 coding DNA: TGCAGCGTTGAATGGGGGCATGCTGAAGCTTTCTTT.